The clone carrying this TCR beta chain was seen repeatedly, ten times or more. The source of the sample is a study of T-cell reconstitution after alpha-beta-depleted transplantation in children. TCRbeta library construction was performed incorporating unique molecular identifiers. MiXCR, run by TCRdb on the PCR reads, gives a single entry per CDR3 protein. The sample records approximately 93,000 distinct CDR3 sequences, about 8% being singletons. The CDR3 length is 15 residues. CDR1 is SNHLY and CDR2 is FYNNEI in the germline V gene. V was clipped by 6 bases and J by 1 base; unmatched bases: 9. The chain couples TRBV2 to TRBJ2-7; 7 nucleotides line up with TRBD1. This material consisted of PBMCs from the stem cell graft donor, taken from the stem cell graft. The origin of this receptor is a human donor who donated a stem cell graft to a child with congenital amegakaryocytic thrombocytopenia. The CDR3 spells CASRDGQALSYEQYF. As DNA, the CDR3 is TGTGCCAGCAGAGATGGACAGGCTTTATCCTACGAGCAGTACTTC.